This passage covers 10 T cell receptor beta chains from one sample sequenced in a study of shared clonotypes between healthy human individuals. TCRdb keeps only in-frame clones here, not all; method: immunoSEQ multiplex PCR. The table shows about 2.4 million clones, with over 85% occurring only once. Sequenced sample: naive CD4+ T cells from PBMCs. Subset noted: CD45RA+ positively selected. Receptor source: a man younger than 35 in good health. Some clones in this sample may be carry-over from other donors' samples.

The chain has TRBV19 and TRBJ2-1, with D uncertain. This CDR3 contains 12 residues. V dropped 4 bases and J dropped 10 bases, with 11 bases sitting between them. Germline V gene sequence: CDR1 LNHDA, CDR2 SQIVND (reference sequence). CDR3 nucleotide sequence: TGTGCCAGTAGTAGAACCTCAGCGGAGCAGTTCTTC. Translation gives CASSRTSAEQFF.

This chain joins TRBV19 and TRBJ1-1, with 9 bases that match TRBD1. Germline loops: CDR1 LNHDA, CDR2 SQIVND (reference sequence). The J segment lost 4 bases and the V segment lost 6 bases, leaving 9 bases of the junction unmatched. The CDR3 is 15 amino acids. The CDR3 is CASRRPGTGITEAFF. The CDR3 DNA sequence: TGTGCCAGTAGGCGACCCGGGACAGGGATCACTGAAGCTTTCTTT.

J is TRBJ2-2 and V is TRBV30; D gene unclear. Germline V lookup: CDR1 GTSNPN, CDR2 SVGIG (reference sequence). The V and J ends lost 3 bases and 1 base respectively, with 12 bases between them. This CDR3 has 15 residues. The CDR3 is CAWRLSIMNTGELFF. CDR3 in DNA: TGTGCCTGGAGACTATCCATCATGAACACCGGGGAGCTGTTTTTT.

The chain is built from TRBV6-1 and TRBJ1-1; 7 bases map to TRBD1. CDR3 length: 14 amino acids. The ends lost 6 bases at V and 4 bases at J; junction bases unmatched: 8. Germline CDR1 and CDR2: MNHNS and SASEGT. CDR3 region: CASSITGAGTEAFF. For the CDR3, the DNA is TGTGCCAGCAGCATCACAGGGGCTGGCACTGAAGCTTTCTTT.

The chain's CDR3 is CASSLTGGAGYGYTF. The DNA of the CDR3 is TGCGCCAGCAGCCTCACAGGGGGCGCTGGCTATGGCTACACCTTC. The chain employs TRBV4-3 and TRBJ1-2; 9 bases line up with TRBD1. The CDR3 contains 15 residues. V lost 4 bases to trimming and J lost 4 bases; unmatched junction nucleotides: 7. The germline V gene encodes CDR1 LGHNA and CDR2 YSLEER.

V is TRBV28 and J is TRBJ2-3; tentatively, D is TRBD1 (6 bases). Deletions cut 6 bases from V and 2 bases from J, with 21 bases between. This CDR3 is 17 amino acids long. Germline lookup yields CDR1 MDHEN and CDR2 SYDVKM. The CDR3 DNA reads TGTGCCAGCAGCCCTAGCAGAGGGGGACGATACACAGATACGCAGTATTTT. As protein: CASSPSRGGRYTDTQYF.

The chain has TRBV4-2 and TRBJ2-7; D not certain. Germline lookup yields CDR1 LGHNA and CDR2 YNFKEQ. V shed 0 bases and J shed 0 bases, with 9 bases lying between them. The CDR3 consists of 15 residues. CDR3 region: CASSQDSASSYEQYF. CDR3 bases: TGTGCCAGCAGCCAAGACAGCGCCAGCTCCTACGAGCAGTACTTC.

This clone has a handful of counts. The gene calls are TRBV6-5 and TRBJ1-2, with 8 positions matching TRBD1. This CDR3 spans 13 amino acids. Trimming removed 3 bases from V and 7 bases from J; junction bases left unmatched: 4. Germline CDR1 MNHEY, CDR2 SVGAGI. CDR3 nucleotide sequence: TGTGCCAGCAGTTATCGACAGGGGCCTGGCTACACCTTC. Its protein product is CASSYRQGPGYTF.

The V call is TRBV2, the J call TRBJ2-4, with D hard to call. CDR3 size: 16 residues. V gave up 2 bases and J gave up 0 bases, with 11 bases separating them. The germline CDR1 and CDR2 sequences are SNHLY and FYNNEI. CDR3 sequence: CASSESWNLAKNIQYF. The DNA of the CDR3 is TGTGCCAGCAGTGAATCGTGGAACCTAGCCAAAAACATTCAGTACTTC.

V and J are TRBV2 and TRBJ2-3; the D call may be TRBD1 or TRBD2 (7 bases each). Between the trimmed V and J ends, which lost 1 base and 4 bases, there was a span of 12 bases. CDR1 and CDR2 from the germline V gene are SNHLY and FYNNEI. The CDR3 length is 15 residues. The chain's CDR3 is CASSEDRGGADTQYF. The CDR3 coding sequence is TGTGCCAGCAGTGAAGACAGGGGAGGGGCAGATACGCAGTATTTT.